Following are 29 T cell receptor beta chains from one sample sequenced in a study of cytomegalovirus exposure and HLA in healthy donors. The PCR used 60 Vbeta and 13 Jbeta primers. Repertoires were generated with immunoSEQ multiplex PCR, while TCRdb's copy carries only in-frame clones and drops some. The sample gives about 190,000 clones, around 82% of which show up once; about 14% is in the top ten. The sequenced material came from PBMCs. Receptors originate from a woman in her twenties or thirties in good health and CMV-seropositive.

In this sample, this clone turned up a few times. The chain uses TRBV5-1 and TRBJ2-2; 7 bases are a match to TRBD1. J was trimmed by 4 bases and V by 2 bases; bases with no gene match: 8. From germline, CDR1 is SGHRS and CDR2 YFSETQ. CDR3 length: 16 residues. CDR3 nucleotides: TGCGCCAGCAGCTTTGAAGGGGGCGGTGGCACCGGGGAGCTGTTTTTT. It translates to CASSFEGGGGTGELFF.

The V gene is TRBV30, the J gene TRBJ1-1; D is unresolved. This CDR3 is built from 13 residues. Trimming shortened V by 3 bases and J by 1 base, and 9 bases separated the two germline ends. From germline, CDR1 is GTSNPN and CDR2 SVGIG (reference sequence). CDR3 nucleotides: TGTGCCTGGAGGGGAGTGAGGAACACTGAAGCTTTCTTT. Its protein is CAWRGVRNTEAFF.

The genes are TRBV28 and TRBJ1-1; D might be TRBD1 (6 bases). Trimming left V 6 bases short and J 0 bases short, with 14 bases between. Per germline, CDR1 MDHEN and CDR2 SYDVKM. CDR3 length equals 15 residues. The CDR3 sequence is CASRLHRELNTEAFF. The CDR3 region has the DNA TGTGCCAGCAGACTGCACAGGGAACTGAACACTGAAGCTTTCTTT.

The chain is built from TRBV7-2 and TRBJ2-6; possibly TRBD2 for D (6 bases). Looked up from germline, CDR1 is SGHTA and CDR2 is FQGNSA. The CDR3 sequence is 17 residues long. V was shortened by 1 base and J by 0 bases, with 10 bases between the two germline ends. CDR3 nucleotide sequence: TGTGCCAGCAGCTTAGAGGCGGGATTCTCTGGGGCCAACGTCCTGACTTTC. Encoded protein: CASSLEAGFSGANVLTF.

This clone was found a few times. The V gene is TRBV5-1, the J gene TRBJ2-7; 10 nucleotides agree with TRBD2. The V and J ends lost 3 bases and 3 bases, in that order; junction bases with no gene match: 6. Germline V lookup: CDR1 SGHRS, CDR2 YFSETQ. The CDR3 spans 15 residues. CDR3 protein: CASSSSGRAFYEQYF. The CDR3 nucleotides are TGCGCCAGCAGCTCTAGCGGGAGAGCGTTCTACGAGCAGTACTTC. The whole variable domain, filled in from reference TRBV5-1 and TRBJ2-7, reads KAGVTQTPRYLIKTRGQQVTLSCSPISGHRSVSWYQQTPGQGLQFLFEYFSETQRNKGNFPGRFSGRQFSNSRSEMNVSTLELGDSALYLCASSSSGRAFYEQYFGPGTRLTVT.

J is TRBJ1-2 and V is TRBV29-1, with TRBD1 identical over 10 bases. This CDR3 has 15 residues. The V gene's germline CDR1 is SQVTM and CDR2 ANQGSEA. Trimming at V came to 2 bases and at J to 7 bases, leaving 10 bases not matched to a gene. CDR3 sequence (DNA): TGCAGCGTTGAAATCCCACAGACAGGGGGCAGTGGCTACACCTTC. Residues: CSVEIPQTGGSGYTF.

The V call is TRBV9, the J call TRBJ2-5; 8 nucleotides match TRBD2. In germline, CDR1 is SGDLS, CDR2 YYNGEE. There are 13 residues in the CDR3. V lost 5 bases to trimming and J lost 3 bases; unmatched junction nucleotides: 3. The CDR3 is CASSYSGEETQYF. The CDR3 coding sequence is TGTGCCAGCAGTTATAGCGGGGAAGAGACCCAGTACTTC.

The V call is TRBV5-1, the J call TRBJ2-7; D may be TRBD2 (6 bases). CDR3 length: 14 amino acids. The V end lost 0 bases, the J end lost 4 bases, and 11 bases lay between the germline ends. CDR1 SGHRS and CDR2 YFSETQ come from the germline V gene. In DNA, the CDR3 is TGCGCCAGCAGCTTGGGTTCCGGGAGATACGAGCAGTACTTC. It translates to CASSLGSGRYEQYF.

This clone was detected only once. J is TRBJ1-2 and V is TRBV28, with 7 bases that match TRBD1. Germline V gene lookup returns CDR1 MDHEN and CDR2 SYDVKM. The CDR3 spans 18 residues. Trimming took 4 bases from V and 8 from J; bases not matched to a gene: 22. CDR3 bases: TGTGCCAGCAGTTCCGTTTCCTGGGACAGCCCAGAAGGGGACGGCTACACCTTC. Translation gives CASSSVSWDSPEGDGYTF.

The rearrangement links TRBV30 to TRBJ1-1, with a tentative D call TRBD1 (5 bases). V was shortened by 8 bases and J by 5 bases, with 12 bases between the two germline ends. Germline V gene sequence: CDR1 GTSNPN, CDR2 SVGIG (reference sequence). This CDR3 comprises 11 residues. CDR3 region: CARGGSTEAFF. The DNA for the CDR3 is TGTGCCCGGGGGGGAAGTACTGAAGCTTTCTTT.

The chain combines TRBV6-5 with TRBJ2-1; TRBD1 matches at 7 bases. V lost 2 bases to trimming and J lost 4 bases; unmatched junction nucleotides: 5. The CDR3 totals 15 residues. Germline-derived CDR1 and CDR2 are MNHEY and SVGAGI. This CDR3 reads CASSYDRDRYNEQFF. The CDR3 bases are TGTGCCAGCAGTTACGACAGGGACCGGTACAATGAGCAGTTCTTC.

The chain uses TRBV4-3 and TRBJ1-2; maybe TRBD1 (5 bases). CDR1 is LGHNA, CDR2 YSLEER, per germline. The CDR3 has 15 residues. The V end was cut by 0 bases, the J end by 4 bases, with 12 bases between. The CDR3 is CASSQDRQGGYGYTF. In DNA form, the CDR3 reads TGCGCCAGCAGCCAAGATCGGCAGGGCGGCTATGGCTACACCTTC.

V usage is TRBV25-1 and J usage is TRBJ2-5; 8 bases line up with TRBD2. The J segment lost 5 bases and the V segment lost 6 bases, leaving 11 bases of the junction unmatched. Looked up from germline, CDR1 is MGHDK and CDR2 is SYGVNS. The CDR3 spans 15 residues. The CDR3 spells CASSPPGGFDETQYF. In nucleotides, the CDR3 is TGTGCCAGCAGCCCGCCGGGGGGGTTTGACGAGACCCAGTACTTC. The whole variable domain, remainder taken from reference TRBV25-1 and TRBJ2-5, is EADIYQTPRYLVIGTGKKITLECSQTMGHDKMYWYQQDPGMELHLIHYSYGVNSTEKGDLSSESTVSRIRTEHFPLTLESARPSHTSQYLCASSPPGGFDETQYFGPGTRLLVL.

The chain has TRBV30 and TRBJ2-5, with 8 bases aligning to TRBD1. Germline V gives CDR1 GTSNPN, CDR2 SVGIG (reference sequence). This CDR3 spans 16 amino acids. The V segment lost 3 bases and the J segment 1 base; nucleotides outside the gene matches: 10. The CDR3 nucleotides are TGTGCCTGGAGGCTAGGACAGGGAGTCTTCCAAGAGACCCAGTACTTC. Residues: CAWRLGQGVFQETQYF.

The chain carries TRBV19 and TRBJ2-2; 9 bases align to TRBD2. Per the germline V gene, CDR1 is LNHDA and CDR2 is SQIVND (reference sequence). J gave up 6 bases and V 5 bases, and 10 bases lay outside the gene matches. The CDR3 runs to 16 residues. The DNA of the CDR3 is TGTGCCAGTAGTCTCACGGGACTAGCTGCTTCCGGGGAGCTGTTTTTT. Its protein product is CASSLTGLAASGELFF.

The chain combines TRBV5-1 with TRBJ2-3, with TRBD2 matching 10 bases. Germline lookup yields CDR1 SGHRS and CDR2 YFSETQ. This CDR3 has 14 residues. Trimming took 7 bases from V and 1 from J; bases not matched to a gene: 3. CDR3 protein: CASRTSGGTDTQYF. The CDR3 DNA reads TGCGCCAGCCGGACTAGCGGAGGCACAGATACGCAGTATTTT.

J is TRBJ2-5 and V is TRBV5-4; 11 bases fit TRBD2. This CDR3 is 14 amino acids long. Germline V lookup: CDR1 SGHNT, CDR2 YYREEE (reference sequence). The V segment lost 5 bases and the J segment 4 bases; nucleotides outside the gene matches: 4. The CDR3 sequence is CASRNGLAGETQYF. The CDR3 DNA reads as TGTGCCAGCAGAAATGGACTAGCGGGAGAGACCCAGTACTTC.

This chain connects TRBV7-9 to TRBJ2-1; TRBD2 is a possible D gene (6 bases). Trimming took off 7 bases at V and 9 bases at J, with 16 bases between the two ends. Per the germline V gene, CDR1 is SEHNR and CDR2 is FQNEAQ (reference sequence). This CDR3 is 13 amino acids long. CDR3 nucleotide sequence: TGTGCCAGCAATCTCCTGGCGGAGGGTGAGCAGTTCTTC. This codes for CASNLLAEGEQFF.

J is TRBJ2-2 and V is TRBV16; 9 bases match TRBD2. V trimming: 4 bases; J trimming: 1 base; junction bases outside the gene matches: 7. This CDR3 contains 17 residues. Germline V lookup: CDR1 KGHSY, CDR2 FQNENV. CDR3 DNA: TGTGCCAGCAGCCTTCGGGGACTAGCTGTGAACACCGGGGAGCTGTTTTTT. The encoded protein is CASSLRGLAVNTGELFF.

In this sample, this clone turned up a few times. The rearrangement uses TRBV28 and TRBJ1-2; 11 bases are a match to TRBD1. V shed 4 bases and J 3 bases; nucleotides not matched to a gene: 7. CDR3 size: 16 residues. Germline V gives CDR1 MDHEN, CDR2 SYDVKM. CDR3 residues: CASSSPGGQGDYGYTF. CDR3 in DNA: TGTGCCAGCAGTTCCCCAGGGGGACAGGGGGACTATGGCTACACCTTC.

The chain has TRBV5-8 and TRBJ1-5; 10 nucleotides agree with TRBD1. The CDR3 loop spans 15 amino acids. CDR1 and CDR2 (germline): SGHTS, YDEGEE. V was pared by 5 bases and J by 7 bases, with 9 bases of the junction left unmatched. This CDR3 reads CASRIYRDRGQPQHF. Written as DNA, the CDR3 is TGTGCCAGCAGAATTTACCGGGACAGGGGCCAGCCCCAGCATTTT.

This clone was observed a handful of times. The chain employs TRBV5-4 and TRBJ2-5; 7 bases map to TRBD2. The J call is uncertain, as TRBJ2-7 better fits the DNA end. Germline V gives CDR1 SGHNT, CDR2 YYREEE (reference sequence). The CDR3 spans 15 residues. Written as DNA, the CDR3 is TGTGCCAGCAGCTTGGGCGGGAGAGTCCCCTACGAGCAGTACTTC. Protein product: CASSLGGRVPYEQYF.

The chain employs TRBV30 and TRBJ2-7; D might be TRBD2 (6 bases). Trimming left V 4 bases short and J 2 bases short, with 18 bases between. The CDR3 sequence is 15 residues long. In germline, CDR1 is GTSNPN, CDR2 SVGIG (reference sequence). CDR3 in amino acids: CAWNPRGRGTYEQYF. The CDR3 DNA is TGTGCCTGGAACCCTAGGGGCCGGGGGACCTACGAGCAGTACTTC.

The V gene is TRBV2, the J gene TRBJ2-6; TRBD2 aligns across 7 bases. There are 15 residues in the CDR3. V shed 7 bases, J shed 3 bases, and the junction held 6 bases outside the gene matches. Germline V lookup: CDR1 SNHLY, CDR2 FYNNEI. In nucleotides, the CDR3 is TGTGCCAGCAATGGGGGGGGTCTTGGGGCCAACGTCCTGACTTTC. Its protein product is CASNGGGLGANVLTF.

This clone has only one observation. The chain carries TRBV19 and TRBJ1-1; the D gene is possibly TRBD1 (6 bases). The CDR3 is 15 amino acids. From germline, CDR1 is LNHDA and CDR2 SQIVND (reference sequence). The V and J ends lost 3 bases and 3 bases respectively, with 14 bases between them. The CDR3 DNA reads TGTGCCAGTAGTATGGTTTGGGCAGGGGACACTGAAGCTTTCTTT. Translation gives CASSMVWAGDTEAFF.

The chain carries TRBV9 and TRBJ2-3, with TRBD2 identical over 8 bases. The CDR3 is made up of 16 amino acids. The germline V gene encodes CDR1 SGDLS and CDR2 YYNGEE. V lost 0 bases, J lost 8 bases, and 11 bases stayed unmatched. CDR3 bases: TGTGCCAGCAGCGTAGGGACTAGCTTCGGGGGAGCTACGCAGTATTTT. This encodes CASSVGTSFGGATQYF.

This clone was counted between two and nine times. This sequence joins TRBV4-1 and TRBJ2-7; TRBD1 agrees at 8 bases. From germline, CDR1 is MGHRA and CDR2 YSYEKL. With 1 base clipped from V and 0 bases from J, the junction kept 5 bases outside the gene matches. The CDR3 is 16 residues long. The CDR3 reads CASSQGRDRSSYEQYF. DNA of the CDR3: TGCGCCAGCAGCCAAGGGAGGGACAGGAGCTCCTACGAGCAGTACTTC.

V is TRBV19 and J is TRBJ2-1, with D possibly being TRBD2 (6 bases). Per the germline V gene, CDR1 is LNHDA and CDR2 is SQIVND (reference sequence). The CDR3 is 14 residues long. Between the trimmed V and J ends, which lost 2 bases and 10 bases, there was a span of 15 bases. CDR3 amino acids: CASSIRSPREEQFF. The CDR3, as DNA: TGTGCCAGTAGTATAAGATCCCCGCGGGAAGAGCAGTTCTTC. Full variable domain (missing parts from reference TRBV19 and TRBJ2-1): DGGITQSPKYLFRKEGQNVTLSCEQNLNHDAMYWYRQDPGQGLRLIYYSQIVNDFQKGDIAEGYSVSREKKESFPLTVTSAQKNPTAFYLCASSIRSPREEQFFGPGTRLTVL.

The V call is TRBV11-2, the J call TRBJ2-7, with a weak D call TRBD2 (5 bases). Trimming left V 5 bases short and J 3 bases short, with 11 bases between. The germline V gene encodes CDR1 SGHAT and CDR2 FQNNGV. This CDR3 has 13 amino acids. In DNA form, the CDR3 reads TGTGCCAGCAGCCAAACGGCGGGCTACGAGCAGTACTTC. Amino acid sequence: CASSQTAGYEQYF.